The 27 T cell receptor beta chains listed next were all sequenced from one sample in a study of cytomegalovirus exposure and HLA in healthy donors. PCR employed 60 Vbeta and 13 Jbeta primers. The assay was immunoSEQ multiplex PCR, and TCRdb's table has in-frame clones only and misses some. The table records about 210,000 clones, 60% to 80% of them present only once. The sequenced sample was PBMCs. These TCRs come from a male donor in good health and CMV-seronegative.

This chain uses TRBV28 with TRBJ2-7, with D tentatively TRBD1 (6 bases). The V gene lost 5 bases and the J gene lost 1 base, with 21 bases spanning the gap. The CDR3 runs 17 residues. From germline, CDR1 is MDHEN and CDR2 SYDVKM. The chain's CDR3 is CASSPLLTDRRSYEQYF. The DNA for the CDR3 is TGTGCCAGCAGTCCTTTACTCACTGACAGGAGGTCCTACGAGCAGTACTTC.

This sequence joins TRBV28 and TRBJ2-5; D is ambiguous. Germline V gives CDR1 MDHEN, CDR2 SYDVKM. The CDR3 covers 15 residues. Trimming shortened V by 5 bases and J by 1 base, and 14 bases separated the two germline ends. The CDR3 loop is CASSPDLTRQETQYF. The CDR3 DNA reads TGTGCCAGCAGTCCAGACCTGACACGCCAAGAGACCCAGTACTTC.

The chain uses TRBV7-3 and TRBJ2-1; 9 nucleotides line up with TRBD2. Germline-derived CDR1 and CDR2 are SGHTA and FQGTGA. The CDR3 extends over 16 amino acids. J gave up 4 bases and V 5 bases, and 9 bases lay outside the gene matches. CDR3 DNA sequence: TGTGCCAGCAGCCCTGGAGGTAGCGGGGGTTACAATGAGCAGTTCTTC. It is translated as CASSPGGSGGYNEQFF.

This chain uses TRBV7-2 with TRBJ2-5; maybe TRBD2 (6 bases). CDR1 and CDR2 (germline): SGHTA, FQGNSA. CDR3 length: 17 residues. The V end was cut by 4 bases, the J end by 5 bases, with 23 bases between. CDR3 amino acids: CASSSTGSGTGGETQYF. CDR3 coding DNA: TGTGCCAGCAGCTCAACCGGATCCGGGACTGGGGGGGAGACCCAGTACTTC.

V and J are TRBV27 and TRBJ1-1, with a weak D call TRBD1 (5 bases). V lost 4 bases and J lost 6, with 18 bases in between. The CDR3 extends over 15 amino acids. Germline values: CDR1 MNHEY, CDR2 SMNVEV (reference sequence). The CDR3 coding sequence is TGTGCCAGCAGTTCCTACGGTCGATTCAGGGCTGAAGCTTTCTTT. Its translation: CASSSYGRFRAEAFF.

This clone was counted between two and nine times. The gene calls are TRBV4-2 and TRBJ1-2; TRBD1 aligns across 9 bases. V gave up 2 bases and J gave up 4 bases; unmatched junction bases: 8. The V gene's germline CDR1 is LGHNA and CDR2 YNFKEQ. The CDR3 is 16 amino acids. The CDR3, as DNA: TGTGCCAGCAGCCAAAGCCGGGACAGGGTTGGCTATGGCTACACCTTC. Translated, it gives CASSQSRDRVGYGYTF.

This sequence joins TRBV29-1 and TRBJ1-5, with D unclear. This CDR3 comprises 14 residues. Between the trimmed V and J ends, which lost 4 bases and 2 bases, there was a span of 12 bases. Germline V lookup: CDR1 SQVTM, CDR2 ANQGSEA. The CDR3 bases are TGCAGCGTTGTCATCGGGATTGGCAATCAGCCCCAGCATTTT. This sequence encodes CSVVIGIGNQPQHF.

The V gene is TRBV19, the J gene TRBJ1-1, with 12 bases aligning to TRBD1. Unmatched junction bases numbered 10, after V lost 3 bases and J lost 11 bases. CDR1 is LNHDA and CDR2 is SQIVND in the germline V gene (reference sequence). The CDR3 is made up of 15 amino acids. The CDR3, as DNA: TGTGCCAGTAGTATGACGGGACAGGGGGCTTTTGGTGCTTTCTTT. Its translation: CASSMTGQGAFGAFF. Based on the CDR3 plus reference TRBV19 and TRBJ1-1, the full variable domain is DGGITQSPKYLFRKEGQNVTLSCEQNLNHDAMYWYRQDPGQGLRLIYYSQIVNDFQKGDIAEGYSVSREKKESFPLTVTSAQKNPTAFYLCASSMTGQGAFGAFFGQGTRLTVV.

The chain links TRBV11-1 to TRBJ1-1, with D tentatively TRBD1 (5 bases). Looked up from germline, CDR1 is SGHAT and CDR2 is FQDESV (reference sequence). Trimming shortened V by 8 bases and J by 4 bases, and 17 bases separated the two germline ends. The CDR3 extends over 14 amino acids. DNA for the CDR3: TGTGCCAGCCTTCGGGAGGGGTGGGGCACTGAAGCTTTCTTT. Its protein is CASLREGWGTEAFF.

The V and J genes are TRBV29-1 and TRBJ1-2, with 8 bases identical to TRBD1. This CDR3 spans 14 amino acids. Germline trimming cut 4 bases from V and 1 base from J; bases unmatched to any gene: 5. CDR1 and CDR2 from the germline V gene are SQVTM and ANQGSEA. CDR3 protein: CSVVGDRGNYGYTF. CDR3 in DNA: TGCAGCGTTGTCGGAGACAGGGGTAACTATGGCTACACCTTC. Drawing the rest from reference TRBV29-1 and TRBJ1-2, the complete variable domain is SAVISQKPSRDICQRGTSLTIQCQVDSQVTMMFWYRQQPGQSLTLIATANQGSEATYESGFVIDKFPISRPNLTFSTLTVSNMSPEDSSIYLCSVVGDRGNYGYTFGSGTRLTVV.

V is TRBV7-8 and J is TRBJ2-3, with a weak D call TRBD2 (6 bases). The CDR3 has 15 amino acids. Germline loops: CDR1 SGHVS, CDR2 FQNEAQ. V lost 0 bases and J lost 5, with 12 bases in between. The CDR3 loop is CASSLAGGVGDTQYF. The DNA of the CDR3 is TGTGCCAGCAGCTTAGCGGGGGGAGTGGGAGATACGCAGTATTTT.

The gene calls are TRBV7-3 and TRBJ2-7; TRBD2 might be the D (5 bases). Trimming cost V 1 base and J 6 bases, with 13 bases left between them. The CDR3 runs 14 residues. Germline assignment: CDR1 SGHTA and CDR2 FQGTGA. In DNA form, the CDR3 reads TGTGCCAGCAGCTTAAAGGGCGGGCTATCCGAGCAGTACTTC. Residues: CASSLKGGLSEQYF.

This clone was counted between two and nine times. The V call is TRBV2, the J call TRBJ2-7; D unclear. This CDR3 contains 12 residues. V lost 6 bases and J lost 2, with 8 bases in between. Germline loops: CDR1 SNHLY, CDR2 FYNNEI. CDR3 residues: CASRAATYEQYF. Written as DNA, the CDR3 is TGTGCCAGCAGGGCGGCCACCTACGAGCAGTACTTC.

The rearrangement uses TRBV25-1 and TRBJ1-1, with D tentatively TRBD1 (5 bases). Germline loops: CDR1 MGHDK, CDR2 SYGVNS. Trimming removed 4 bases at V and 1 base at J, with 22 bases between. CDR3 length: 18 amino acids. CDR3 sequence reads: CASSAKGRGRQKNTEAFF. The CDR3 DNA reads TGTGCCAGCAGTGCCAAAGGGAGGGGTCGGCAGAAGAACACTGAAGCTTTCTTT.

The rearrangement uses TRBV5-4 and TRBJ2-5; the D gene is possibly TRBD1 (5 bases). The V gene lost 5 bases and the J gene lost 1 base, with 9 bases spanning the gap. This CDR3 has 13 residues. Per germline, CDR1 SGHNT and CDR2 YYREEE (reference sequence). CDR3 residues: CASSSGPQETQYF. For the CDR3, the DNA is TGTGCCAGCAGTTCAGGGCCCCAAGAGACCCAGTACTTC.

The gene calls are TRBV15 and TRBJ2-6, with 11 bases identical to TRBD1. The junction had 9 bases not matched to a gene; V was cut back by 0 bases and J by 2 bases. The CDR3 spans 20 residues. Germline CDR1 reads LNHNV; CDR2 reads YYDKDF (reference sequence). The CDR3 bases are TGTGCCACCAGCAGAGATGGTTTGGGGACAGGGGGGACTGGGGCCAACGTCCTGACTTTC. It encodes CATSRDGLGTGGTGANVLTF.

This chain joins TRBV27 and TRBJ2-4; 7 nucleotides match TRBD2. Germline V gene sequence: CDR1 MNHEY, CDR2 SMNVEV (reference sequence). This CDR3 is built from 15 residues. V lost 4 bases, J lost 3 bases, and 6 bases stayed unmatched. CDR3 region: CASSSAGWDKNIQYF. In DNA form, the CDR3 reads TGTGCCAGCAGTTCAGCGGGGTGGGACAAAAACATTCAGTACTTC.

The CDR3, as DNA: TGTGCCAGCAGTTACGGGCATAACTATGGCTACACCTTC. Translating gives CASSYGHNYGYTF. The rearrangement links TRBV6-5 to TRBJ1-2; D is unclear. V lost 2 bases and J 1 base, leaving 5 bases between the germline ends. CDR3 length: 13 amino acids. In germline, CDR1 is MNHEY, CDR2 SVGAGI.

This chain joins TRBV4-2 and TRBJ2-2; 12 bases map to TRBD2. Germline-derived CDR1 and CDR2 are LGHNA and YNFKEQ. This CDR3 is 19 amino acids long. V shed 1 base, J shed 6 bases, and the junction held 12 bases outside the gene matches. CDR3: CASSQGHRSLAGGPGELFF. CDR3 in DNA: TGTGCCAGCAGCCAAGGGCACCGTTCACTAGCGGGAGGTCCCGGGGAGCTGTTTTTT.

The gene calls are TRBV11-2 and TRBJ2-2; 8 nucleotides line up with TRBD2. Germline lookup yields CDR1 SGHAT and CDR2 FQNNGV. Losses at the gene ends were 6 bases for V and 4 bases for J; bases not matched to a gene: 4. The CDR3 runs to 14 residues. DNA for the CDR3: TGTGCCAGCAGTTACAGCGGGGGCACCGGGGAGCTGTTTTTT. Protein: CASSYSGGTGELFF.

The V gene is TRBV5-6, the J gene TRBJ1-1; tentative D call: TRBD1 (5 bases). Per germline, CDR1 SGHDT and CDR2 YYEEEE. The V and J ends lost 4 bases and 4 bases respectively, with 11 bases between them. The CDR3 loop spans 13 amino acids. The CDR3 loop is CASSPGVGTEAFF. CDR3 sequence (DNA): TGTGCCAGCAGCCCGGGGGTAGGCACTGAAGCTTTCTTT.

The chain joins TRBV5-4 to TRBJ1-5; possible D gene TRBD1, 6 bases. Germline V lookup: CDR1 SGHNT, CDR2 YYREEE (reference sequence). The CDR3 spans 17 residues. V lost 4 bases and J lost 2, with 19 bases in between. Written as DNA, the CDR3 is TGTGCCAGCAGCATGGTAACAGGGAACGAGGGCAATCAGCCCCAGCATTTT. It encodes CASSMVTGNEGNQPQHF.

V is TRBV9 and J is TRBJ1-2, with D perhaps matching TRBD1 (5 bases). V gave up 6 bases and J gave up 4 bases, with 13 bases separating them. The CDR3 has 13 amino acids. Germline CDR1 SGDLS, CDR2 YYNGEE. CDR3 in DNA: TGTGCCAGCACCTCGGGCGGGGGCTATGGCTACACCTTC. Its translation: CASTSGGGYGYTF.

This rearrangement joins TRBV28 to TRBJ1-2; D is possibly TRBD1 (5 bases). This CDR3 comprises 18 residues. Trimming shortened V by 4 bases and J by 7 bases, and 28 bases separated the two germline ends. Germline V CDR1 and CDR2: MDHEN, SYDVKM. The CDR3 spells CASSSPTLTVQPQLGYTF. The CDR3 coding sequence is TGTGCCAGCAGTTCTCCAACCCTGACAGTACAACCCCAACTTGGCTACACCTTC.

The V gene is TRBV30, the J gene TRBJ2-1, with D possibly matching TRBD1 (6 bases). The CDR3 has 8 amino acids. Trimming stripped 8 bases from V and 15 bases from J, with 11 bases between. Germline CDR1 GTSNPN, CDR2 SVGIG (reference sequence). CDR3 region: CAQGLGFF. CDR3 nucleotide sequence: TGTGCCCAGGGGCTCGGGTTCTTC.

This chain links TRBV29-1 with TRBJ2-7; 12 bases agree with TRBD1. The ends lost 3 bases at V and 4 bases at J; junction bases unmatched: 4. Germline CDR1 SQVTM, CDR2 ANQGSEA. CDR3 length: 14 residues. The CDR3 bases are TGCAGCGTTGAGGGACAGGGGGCGTATTACGAGCAGTACTTC. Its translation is CSVEGQGAYYEQYF.

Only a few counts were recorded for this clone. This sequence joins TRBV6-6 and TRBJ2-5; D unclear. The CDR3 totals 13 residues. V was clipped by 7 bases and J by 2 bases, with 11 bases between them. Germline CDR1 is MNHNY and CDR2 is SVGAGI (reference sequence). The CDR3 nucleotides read TGTGCCAGCACCCGGCACGGGCAAGAGACCCAGTACTTC. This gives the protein CASTRHGQETQYF.